The clone carrying this TCR beta chain was seen a handful of times. CDR1 LGHNA and CDR2 YSLEER come from the germline V gene. V lost 4 bases and J lost 4; bases outside the gene matches: 7. This CDR3 has 15 amino acids. This specimen comes from a study of T cells after yellow fever vaccination. Background on the study: Preparation of the low-cell-number fractions used SMART-Seq v4 Ultra Low Input.

The 5'RACE template-switching step produced TCR cDNA and added a universal primer site and UMIs. In TCRdb, the 5' RACE reads were re-called with MiXCR into one record per CDR3 protein. The sample holds about 350,000 distinct CDR3 sequences; around 12% are singletons and the top ten take 2.5% to 3.5%. The V gene is TRBV4-3, the J gene TRBJ1-2; 9 bases are a match to TRBD1. The source is a man between 18 and 29 years old who received the YFV17D yellow fever vaccine. The input for sequencing was CD4+ T cells sorted from PBMCs, taken 15 days after the yellow fever booster vaccination. The DNA of the CDR3 is TGCGCCAGCAGCCCGAGATTGACAGGGGGCTATGGCTACACCTTC. Its translation is CASSPRLTGGYGYTF.